Sequencing of this T cell receptor (beta chain) was carried out in a study of T-cell reconstitution after alpha-beta-depleted transplantation in children. As it was prepared, the TCRbeta library received unique molecular identifiers. TCRdb re-called the PCR reads with MiXCR, one entry per CDR3 protein. This sample yields approximately 300,000 distinct CDR3 sequences, of which roughly 8.2% are seen a single time; approximately 9% belongs to the top ten. Overall study findings and caveats: It was surviving recipient T cells and thymic progenitors that gave some patients high TCRbeta diversity at day 60. Reportedly, only several hundred clones from non-depleted graft cells drove alpha-beta T-cell counts at about two months. T-cell numbers and diversity one year post-transplant derived largely from freshly generated T cells.

V lost 0 bases, J lost 3 bases, and 8 bases stayed unmatched. This CDR3 is 17 amino acids long. Germline assignment: CDR1 LGHDT and CDR2 YNNKEL (reference sequence). This clonotype showed up many times. Its antigen is unidentified. The V call is TRBV3-1, the J call TRBJ2-1, with 7 bases fitting TRBD1. The clonotype originates from a female patient aged 2-10 years who had a stem cell transplant for Fanconi anemia, so the T cells may come from the graft donor. The specimen comprised peripheral blood, sampled 360 days after TCRalphabeta/CD19-depleted stem cell transplant. CDR3 sequence (DNA): TGTGCCAGCAGCCAAGAAGTCCAGGGGGAATTCTACAATGAGCAGTTCTTC. It yields the protein CASSQEVQGEFYNEQFF.